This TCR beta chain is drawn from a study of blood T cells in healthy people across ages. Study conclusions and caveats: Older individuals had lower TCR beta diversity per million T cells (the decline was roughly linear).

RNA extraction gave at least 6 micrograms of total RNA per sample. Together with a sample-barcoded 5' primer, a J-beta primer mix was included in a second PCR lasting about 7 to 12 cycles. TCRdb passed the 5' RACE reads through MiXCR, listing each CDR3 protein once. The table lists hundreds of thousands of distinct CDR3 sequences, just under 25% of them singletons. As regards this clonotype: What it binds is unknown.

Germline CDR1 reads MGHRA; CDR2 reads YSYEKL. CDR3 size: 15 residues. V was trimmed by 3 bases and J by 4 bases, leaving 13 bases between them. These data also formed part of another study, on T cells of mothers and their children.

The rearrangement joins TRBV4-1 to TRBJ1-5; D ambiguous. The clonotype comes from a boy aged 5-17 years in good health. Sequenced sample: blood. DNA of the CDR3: TGCGCCAGCAGCCAGCCCCGTTCGGGGAATCAGCCCCAGCATTTT. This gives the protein CASSQPRSGNQPQHF.